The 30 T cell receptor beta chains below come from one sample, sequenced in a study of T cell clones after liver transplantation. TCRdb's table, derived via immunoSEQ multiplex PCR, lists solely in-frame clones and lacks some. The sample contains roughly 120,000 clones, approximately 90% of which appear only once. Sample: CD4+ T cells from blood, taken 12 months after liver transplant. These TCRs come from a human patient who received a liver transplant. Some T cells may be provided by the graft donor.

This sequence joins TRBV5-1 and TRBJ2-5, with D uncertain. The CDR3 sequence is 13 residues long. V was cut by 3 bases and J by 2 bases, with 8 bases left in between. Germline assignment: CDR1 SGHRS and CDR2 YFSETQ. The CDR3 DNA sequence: TGCGCCAGCAGCTCAGGAGTACAAGAGACCCAGTACTTC. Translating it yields CASSSGVQETQYF.

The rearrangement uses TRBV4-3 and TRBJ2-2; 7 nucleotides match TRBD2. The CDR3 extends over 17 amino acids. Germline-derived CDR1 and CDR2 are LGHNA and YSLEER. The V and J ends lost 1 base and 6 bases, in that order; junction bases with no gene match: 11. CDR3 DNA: TGCGCCAGCAGCCAAGGGGGGACGGCGGGAGCACCCGGGGAGCTGTTTTTT. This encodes CASSQGGTAGAPGELFF.

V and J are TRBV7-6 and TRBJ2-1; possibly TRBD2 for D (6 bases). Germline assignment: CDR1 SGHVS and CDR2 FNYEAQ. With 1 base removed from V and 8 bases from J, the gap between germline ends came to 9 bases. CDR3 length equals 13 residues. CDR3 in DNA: TGTGCCAGCAGCTTAGGGACTACCGATGAGCAGTTCTTC. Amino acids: CASSLGTTDEQFF.

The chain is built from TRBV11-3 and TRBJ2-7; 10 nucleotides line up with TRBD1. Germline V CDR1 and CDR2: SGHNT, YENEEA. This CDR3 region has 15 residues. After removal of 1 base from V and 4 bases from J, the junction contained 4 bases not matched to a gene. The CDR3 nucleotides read TGTGCCAGCAGCTTAGGGGGGACAGGGGAGTACGAGCAGTACTTC. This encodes CASSLGGTGEYEQYF.

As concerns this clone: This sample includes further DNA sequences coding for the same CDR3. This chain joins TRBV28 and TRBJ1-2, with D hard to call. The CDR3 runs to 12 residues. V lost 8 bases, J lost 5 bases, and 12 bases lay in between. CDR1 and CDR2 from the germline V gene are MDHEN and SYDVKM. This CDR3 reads CASVGSGYGYTF. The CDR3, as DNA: TGTGCCAGCGTCGGGAGTGGGTATGGCTACACCTTC.

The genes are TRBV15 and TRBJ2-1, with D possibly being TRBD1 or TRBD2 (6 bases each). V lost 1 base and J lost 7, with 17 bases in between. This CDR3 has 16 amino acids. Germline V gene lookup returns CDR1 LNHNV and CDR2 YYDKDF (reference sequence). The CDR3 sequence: CATSRVAGVGRNEQFF. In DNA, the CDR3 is TGTGCCACCAGCAGAGTGGCAGGGGTGGGGAGGAATGAGCAGTTCTTC.

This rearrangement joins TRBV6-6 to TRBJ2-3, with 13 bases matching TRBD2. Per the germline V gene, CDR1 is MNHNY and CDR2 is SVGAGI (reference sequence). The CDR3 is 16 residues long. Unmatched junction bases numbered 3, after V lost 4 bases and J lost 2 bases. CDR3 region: CASSSGTSGITDTQYF. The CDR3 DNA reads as TGTGCCAGCAGTTCAGGGACTAGCGGGATCACAGATACGCAGTATTTT.

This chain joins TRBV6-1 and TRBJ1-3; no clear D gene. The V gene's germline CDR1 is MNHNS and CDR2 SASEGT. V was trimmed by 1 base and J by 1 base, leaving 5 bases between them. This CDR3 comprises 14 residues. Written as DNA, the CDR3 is TGTGCCAGCAGTGAAGTGTTATCTGGAAACACCATATATTTT. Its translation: CASSEVLSGNTIYF.

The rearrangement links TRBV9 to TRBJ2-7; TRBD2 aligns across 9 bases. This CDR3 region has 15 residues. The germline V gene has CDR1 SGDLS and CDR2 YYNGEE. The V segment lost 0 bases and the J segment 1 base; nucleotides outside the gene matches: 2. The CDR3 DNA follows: TGTGCCAGCAGCGTAGAGGCGGGAGGGTCCTACGAGCAGTACTTC. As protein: CASSVEAGGSYEQYF. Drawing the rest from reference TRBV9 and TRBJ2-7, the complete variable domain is DSGVTQTPKHLITATGQRVTLRCSPRSGDLSVYWYQQSLDQGLQFLIQYYNGEERAKGNILERFSAQQFPDLHSELNLSSLELGDSALYFCASSVEAGGSYEQYFGPGTRLTVT.

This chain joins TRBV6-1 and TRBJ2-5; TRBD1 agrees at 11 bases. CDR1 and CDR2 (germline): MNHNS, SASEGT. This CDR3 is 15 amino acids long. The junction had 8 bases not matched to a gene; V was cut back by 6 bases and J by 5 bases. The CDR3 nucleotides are TGTGCCAGCAGCGCCGGGACAGGGGGTTCTGAGACCCAGTACTTC. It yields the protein CASSAGTGGSETQYF.

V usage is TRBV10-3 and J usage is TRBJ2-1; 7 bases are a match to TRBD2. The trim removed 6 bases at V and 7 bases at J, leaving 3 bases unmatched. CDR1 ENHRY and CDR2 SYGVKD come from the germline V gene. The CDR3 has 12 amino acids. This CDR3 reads CAISYSGNEQFF. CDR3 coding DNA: TGTGCCATCAGCTATAGCGGGAATGAGCAGTTCTTC.

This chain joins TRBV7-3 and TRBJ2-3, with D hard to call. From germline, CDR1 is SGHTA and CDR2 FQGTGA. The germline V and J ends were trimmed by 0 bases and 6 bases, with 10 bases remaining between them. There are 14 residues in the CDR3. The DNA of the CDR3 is TGTGCCAGCAGCTTAACTTCTGAGTGGGATACGCAGTATTTT. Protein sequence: CASSLTSEWDTQYF.

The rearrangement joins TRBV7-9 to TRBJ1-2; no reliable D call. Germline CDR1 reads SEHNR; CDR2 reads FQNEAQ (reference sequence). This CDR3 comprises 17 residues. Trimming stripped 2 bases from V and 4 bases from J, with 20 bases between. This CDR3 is CASSLLATTPKVYGYTF. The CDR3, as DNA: TGTGCCAGCAGCTTATTGGCGACAACCCCAAAGGTCTATGGCTACACCTTC.

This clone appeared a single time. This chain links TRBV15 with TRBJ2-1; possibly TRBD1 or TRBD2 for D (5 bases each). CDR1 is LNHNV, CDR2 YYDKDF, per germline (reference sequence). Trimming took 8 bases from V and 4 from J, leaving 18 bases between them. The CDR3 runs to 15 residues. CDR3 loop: CATSLGRGLYNEQFF. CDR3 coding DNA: TGTGCCACCTCCCTGGGACGAGGGCTGTACAATGAGCAGTTCTTC.

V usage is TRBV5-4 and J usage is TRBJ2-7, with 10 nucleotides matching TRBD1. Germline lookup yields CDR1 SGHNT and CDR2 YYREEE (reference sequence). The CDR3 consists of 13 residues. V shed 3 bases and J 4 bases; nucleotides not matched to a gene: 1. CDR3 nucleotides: TGTGCCAGCAGCTCGGGACAGGGGTACGAGCAGTACTTC. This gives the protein CASSSGQGYEQYF. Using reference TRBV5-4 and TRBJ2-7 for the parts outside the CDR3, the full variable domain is ETGVTQSPTHLIKTRGQQVTLRCSSQSGHNTVSWYQQALGQGPQFIFQYYREEENGRGNFPPRFSGLQFPNYSSELNVNALELDDSALYLCASSSGQGYEQYFGPGTRLTVT.

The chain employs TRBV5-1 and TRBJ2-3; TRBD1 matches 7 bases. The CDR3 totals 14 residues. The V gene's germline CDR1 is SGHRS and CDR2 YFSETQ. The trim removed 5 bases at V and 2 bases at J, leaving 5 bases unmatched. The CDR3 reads CASRRDSDTDTQYF. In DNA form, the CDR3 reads TGCGCCAGCAGAAGGGACAGTGACACAGATACGCAGTATTTT.

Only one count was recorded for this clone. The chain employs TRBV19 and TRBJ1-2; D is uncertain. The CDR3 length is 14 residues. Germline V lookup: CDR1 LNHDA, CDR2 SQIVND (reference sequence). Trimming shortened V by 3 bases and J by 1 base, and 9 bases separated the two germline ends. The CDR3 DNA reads TGTGCCAGTAGTATTTTCAACGGTAACTATGGCTACACCTTC. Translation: CASSIFNGNYGYTF.

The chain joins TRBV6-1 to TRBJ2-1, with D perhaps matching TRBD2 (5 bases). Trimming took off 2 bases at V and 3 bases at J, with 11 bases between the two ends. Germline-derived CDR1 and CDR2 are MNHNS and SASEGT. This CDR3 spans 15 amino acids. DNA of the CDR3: TGTGCCAGCAGTGAAAGTAGCGCGTTCTACAATGAGCAGTTCTTC. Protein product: CASSESSAFYNEQFF.

The CDR3: CASSQVSGRTYEQYF. The DNA of the CDR3 is TGTGCCAGCAGTCAAGTAAGCGGGAGAACGTACGAGCAGTACTTC. The V call is TRBV11-3, the J call TRBJ2-7, with 8 bases lining up with TRBD2. Losses at the gene ends were 6 bases for V and 4 bases for J; bases not matched to a gene: 11. The CDR3 has 15 amino acids. From germline, CDR1 is SGHNT and CDR2 YENEEA.

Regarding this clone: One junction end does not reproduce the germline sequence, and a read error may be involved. This CDR3 reads CASSRGGQETQYF. Written as DNA, the CDR3 is TGCGCCAGCAGCCGGGGTGGCCAAGAAACCCAGTACTTC. V is TRBV5-1 and J is TRBJ2-5; D might be TRBD2 (5 bases). The CDR3 spans 13 residues. Per germline, CDR1 SGHRS and CDR2 YFSETQ.

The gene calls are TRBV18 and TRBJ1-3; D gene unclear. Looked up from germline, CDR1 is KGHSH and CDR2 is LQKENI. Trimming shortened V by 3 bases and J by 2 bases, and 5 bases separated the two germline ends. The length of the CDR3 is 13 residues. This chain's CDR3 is CASSPEAGNTIYF. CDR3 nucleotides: TGTGCCAGCTCACCTGAGGCTGGAAACACCATATATTTT.

The CDR3 here is CASSPPGTVENTIYF. The CDR3 bases are TGTGCCAGCTCACCACCCGGGACCGTCGAGAACACCATATATTTT. The V gene is TRBV18, the J gene TRBJ1-3; D possibly corresponds to TRBD1 (5 bases). The germline CDR1 and CDR2 sequences are KGHSH and LQKENI. This CDR3 has 15 amino acids. The ends were cut back, 0 bases at V and 7 bases at J, with 13 bases in the middle. Full variable domain (missing parts from reference TRBV18 and TRBJ1-3): NAGVMQNPRHLVRRRGQEARLRCSPMKGHSHVYWYRQLPEEGLKFMVYLQKENIIDESGMPKERFSAEFPKEGPSILRIQQVVRGDSAAYFCASSPPGTVENTIYFGEGSWLTVV.

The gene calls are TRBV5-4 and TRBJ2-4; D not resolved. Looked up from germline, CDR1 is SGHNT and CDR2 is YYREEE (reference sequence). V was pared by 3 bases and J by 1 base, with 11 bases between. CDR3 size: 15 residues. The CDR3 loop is CASSSGSSAKNIQYF. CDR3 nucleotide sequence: TGTGCCAGCAGCTCAGGCTCGTCGGCCAAAAACATTCAGTACTTC.

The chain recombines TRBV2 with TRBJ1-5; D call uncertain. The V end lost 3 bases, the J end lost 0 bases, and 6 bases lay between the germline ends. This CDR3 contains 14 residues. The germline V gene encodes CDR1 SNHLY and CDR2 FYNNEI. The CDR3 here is CASSDSYSNQPQHF. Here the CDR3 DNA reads TGTGCCAGCAGTGACAGTTATAGCAATCAGCCCCAGCATTTT.

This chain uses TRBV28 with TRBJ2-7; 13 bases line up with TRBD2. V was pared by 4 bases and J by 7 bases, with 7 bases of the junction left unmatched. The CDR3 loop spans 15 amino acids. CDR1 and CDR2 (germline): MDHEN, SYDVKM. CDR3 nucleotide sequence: TGTGCCAGCAGTTCTGGACTAGCGGGAGCCGGAGAGCAGTACTTC. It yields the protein CASSSGLAGAGEQYF.

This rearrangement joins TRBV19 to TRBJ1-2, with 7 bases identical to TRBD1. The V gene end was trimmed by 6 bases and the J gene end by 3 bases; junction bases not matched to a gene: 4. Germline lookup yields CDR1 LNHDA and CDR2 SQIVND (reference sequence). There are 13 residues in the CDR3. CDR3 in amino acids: CASRIDRDYGYTF. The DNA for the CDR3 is TGTGCCAGTAGAATCGACAGGGACTATGGCTACACCTTC.

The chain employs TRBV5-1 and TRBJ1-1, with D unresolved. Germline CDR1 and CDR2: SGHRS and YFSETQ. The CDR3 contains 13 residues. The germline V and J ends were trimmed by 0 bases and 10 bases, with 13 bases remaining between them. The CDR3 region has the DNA TGCGCCAGCAGCTTGGAGGCGCTGGAAGGAGCTTTCTTT. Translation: CASSLEALEGAFF.

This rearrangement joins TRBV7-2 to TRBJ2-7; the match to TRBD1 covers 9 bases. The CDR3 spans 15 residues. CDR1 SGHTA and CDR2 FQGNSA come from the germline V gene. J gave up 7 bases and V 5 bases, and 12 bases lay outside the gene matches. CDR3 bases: TGTGCCAGCAGCCTACATGGACAGGGGTTGGGGGAGCAGTACTTC. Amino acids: CASSLHGQGLGEQYF.

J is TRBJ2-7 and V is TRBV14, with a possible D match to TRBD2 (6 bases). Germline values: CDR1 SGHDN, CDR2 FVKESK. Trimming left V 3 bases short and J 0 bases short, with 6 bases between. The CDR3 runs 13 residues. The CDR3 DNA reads TGTGCCAGCAGCCACGGGGGCTCCTACGAGCAGTACTTC. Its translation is CASSHGGSYEQYF.

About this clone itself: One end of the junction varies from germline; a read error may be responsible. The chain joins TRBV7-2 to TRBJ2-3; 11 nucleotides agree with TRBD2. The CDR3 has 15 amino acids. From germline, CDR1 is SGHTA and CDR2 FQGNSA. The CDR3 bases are TGTGCCAGCAGCCTAGCGGGAGGTATTACAGATACGCAGTATTTT. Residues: CASSLAGGITDTQYF.